The 32 T cell receptor beta chains listed next were all sequenced from one sample in a study of blood T cells in healthy people across ages. Sample-barcoded 5' priming and a J-beta primer mix drove a second PCR of about 7 to 12 cycles. TCRdb passed the 5' RACE reads through MiXCR, listing each CDR3 protein once. There are roughly 1,500,000 distinct CDR3 sequences in the sample; 42% occur only once, and less than 8% lies in the top ten. Sequencing input: blood. These receptors came from a woman in her late teens or twenties in good health.

V is TRBV6-6 and J is TRBJ2-3; 10 positions match TRBD2. CDR3 size: 15 residues. V was clipped by 2 bases and J by 5 bases; unmatched bases: 4. Germline-derived CDR1 and CDR2 are MNHNY and SVGAGI (reference sequence). CDR3 in DNA: TGTGCCAGCAGTTACCTAGCGGGAGCGGGAGATACGCAGTATTTT. Translating gives CASSYLAGAGDTQYF.

A few counts support this clonotype. The chain uses TRBV15 and TRBJ2-4; D gene ambiguous. V lost 1 base to trimming and J lost 5 bases, with 6 bases between them. Germline loops: CDR1 LNHNV, CDR2 YYDKDF (reference sequence). The CDR3 has 13 amino acids. CDR3 loop: CATSRGGENIQYF. The CDR3 DNA reads as TGTGCCACCAGCAGAGGCGGAGAAAACATTCAGTACTTC.

The gene calls are TRBV28 and TRBJ2-7; 8 nucleotides line up with TRBD2. Germline values: CDR1 MDHEN, CDR2 SYDVKM. The ends lost 6 bases at V and 7 bases at J; junction bases unmatched: 11. The CDR3 contains 14 residues. Here the CDR3 reads CASSRGVAGSEQYF. In nucleotides, the CDR3 is TGTGCCAGCAGCCGGGGGGTAGCGGGGTCTGAGCAGTACTTC.

This clonotype was seen more than once but under ten times. The chain links TRBV16 to TRBJ1-5; D unresolved. Trimming took off 0 bases at V and 5 bases at J, with 5 bases between the two ends. The CDR3 consists of 13 residues. Germline CDR1 KGHSY, CDR2 FQNENV. CDR3 nucleotide sequence: TGTGCCAGCAGCCAATCTTGGGATCAGCCCCAGCATTTT. This encodes CASSQSWDQPQHF.

The J gene is TRBJ2-7, the V gene TRBV2, with D hard to call. Germline CDR1 and CDR2: SNHLY and FYNNEI. Trimming stripped 0 bases from V and 12 bases from J, with 15 bases between. CDR3 size: 13 residues. The CDR3, as DNA: TGTGCCAGCAGTGAAGCGACTGGGCCAAGAAGGTACTTC. It translates to CASSEATGPRRYF. The entire variable domain, with the rest obtained from reference TRBV2 and TRBJ2-7, is as follows: EPEVTQTPSHQVTQMGQEVILRCVPISNHLYFYWYRQILGQKVEFLVSFYNNEISEKSEIFDDQFSVERPDGSNFTLKIRSTKLEDSAMYFCASSEATGPRRYFGPGTRLTVT.

The chain couples TRBV20-1 to TRBJ2-5, with D perhaps matching TRBD1 (5 bases). The J call is uncertain, as TRBJ2-7 better fits the DNA end. This CDR3 has 16 amino acids. From germline, CDR1 is DFQATT and CDR2 SNEGSKA (reference sequence). The DNA of the CDR3 is TGCAGTGCTAGAGATCTAAGGGGCGAGCCTACCTACGAGCAGTACTTC. Translation gives CSARDLRGEPTYEQYF.

DNA for the CDR3: TGCAGTGCGAGATGGGGGGAGTCCCAGTACTTC. Translated: CSARWGESQYF. The chain couples TRBV20-1 to TRBJ2-7, with D perhaps matching TRBD2 (6 bases). The germline V gene encodes CDR1 DFQATT and CDR2 SNEGSKA (reference sequence). The germline V and J ends were trimmed by 6 bases and 10 bases, with 16 bases remaining between them. This CDR3 has 11 residues.

This clonotype is a singleton in its sample. The chain uses TRBV4-1 and TRBJ2-1; the D is unclear. The assigned J gene may be wrong: the sequence end matches TRBJ2-7 better. The V gene's germline CDR1 is MGHRA and CDR2 YSYEKL. CDR3 length: 14 residues. CDR3 sequence: CASRVRASYNEQYF. The CDR3 region has the DNA TGCGCCAGCAGGGTAAGGGCATCCTACAATGAGCAGTACTTC.

V usage is TRBV27 and J usage is TRBJ1-1; unclear D gene. The CDR3 covers 13 residues. CDR1 and CDR2 (germline): MNHEY, SMNVEV (reference sequence). The germline V and J ends were trimmed by 4 bases and 4 bases, with 10 bases remaining between them. DNA for the CDR3: TGTGCCAGCAGTTCAGGACGGTTCACTGAAGCTTTCTTT. Protein: CASSSGRFTEAFF.

A remark on this clonotype: A much more abundant neighbour one base away suggests this may be a read error. The CDR3 loop is CASGSSGTSSYNEQFF. The CDR3 DNA is TGTGCCAGCGGTTCTAGCGGAACAAGCTCCTACAATGAGCAGTTCTTC. V is TRBV7-2 and J is TRBJ2-1; 7 bases match TRBD2. CDR1 SGHTA and CDR2 FQGNSA come from the germline V gene. The CDR3 loop spans 16 amino acids. The ends lost 8 bases at V and 0 bases at J; junction bases unmatched: 10. The full variable domain, rest sourced from reference TRBV7-2 and TRBJ2-1, is GAGVSQSPSNKVTEKGKDVELRCDPISGHTALYWYRQSLGQGLEFLIYFQGNSAPDKSGLPSDRFSAERTGGSVSTLTIQRTQQEDSAVYLCASGSSGTSSYNEQFFGPGTRLTVL.

This clonotype occurred a few times. The chain combines TRBV4-2 with TRBJ2-7; D gene uncertain. V shed 2 bases and J shed 2 bases, with 10 bases lying between them. The CDR3 loop spans 14 amino acids. CDR1 and CDR2 (germline): LGHNA, YNFKEQ. CDR3 nucleotide sequence: TGTGCCAGCAGCCAAATAGAAGTCCCCTACGAGCAGTACTTC. It encodes CASSQIEVPYEQYF.

The chain employs TRBV6-1 and TRBJ2-1; 10 bases are a match to TRBD1. This CDR3 spans 16 amino acids. V was pared by 4 bases and J by 6 bases, with 9 bases of the junction left unmatched. Germline V gene lookup returns CDR1 MNHNS and CDR2 SASEGT. CDR3 in amino acids: CASSGQGAIPSNEQFF. For the CDR3, the DNA is TGTGCCAGCAGTGGACAGGGGGCGATACCGTCCAATGAGCAGTTCTTC.

This clonotype was counted only a few times. The rearrangement uses TRBV20-1 and TRBJ1-1, with 8 bases lining up with TRBD1. The junction had 7 bases not matched to a gene; V was cut back by 5 bases and J by 5 bases. The CDR3 contains 13 residues. Germline V gives CDR1 DFQATT, CDR2 SNEGSKA (reference sequence). DNA of the CDR3: TGCAGTGCTGGACGGACAGGGTGGACTGAAGCTTTCTTT. Encoded protein: CSAGRTGWTEAFF.

The V call is TRBV7-9, the J call TRBJ2-1, with 8 nucleotides matching TRBD1. The CDR3 has 15 residues. The V gene's germline CDR1 is SEHNR and CDR2 FQNEAQ (reference sequence). V gave up 5 bases and J gave up 10 bases; unmatched junction bases: 13. As DNA, the CDR3 is TGTGCCAGCAGCCCCGCAGGACAGGGAGACTACGAGCAGTTCTTC. The encoded protein is CASSPAGQGDYEQFF.

The genes are TRBV9 and TRBJ2-7; 7 nucleotides align to TRBD1. V trimming: 4 bases; J trimming: 3 bases; junction bases outside the gene matches: 16. Germline-derived CDR1 and CDR2 are SGDLS and YYNGEE. CDR3 size: 17 residues. The CDR3 spells CASSPTQGDRPFYEQYF. In DNA form, the CDR3 reads TGTGCCAGCAGCCCTACCCAAGGGGACAGACCCTTCTACGAGCAGTACTTC.

This clonotype came up a few times. The genes are TRBV3-1 and TRBJ2-1, with 14 bases aligning to TRBD2. Germline V lookup: CDR1 LGHDT, CDR2 YNNKEL (reference sequence). After removal of 6 bases from V and 7 bases from J, the junction contained 8 bases not matched to a gene. The CDR3 loop spans 16 amino acids. This CDR3 is CASSSTTSGGANEQFF. The CDR3 DNA follows: TGTGCCAGCAGTTCAACGACTAGCGGGGGGGCGAATGAGCAGTTCTTC.

This sequence joins TRBV3-1 and TRBJ1-6, with a weak D call TRBD1 (6 bases). Germline V CDR1 and CDR2: LGHDT, YNNKEL (reference sequence). V was trimmed by 3 bases and J by 7 bases, leaving 10 bases between them. The CDR3 spans 14 residues. The CDR3 is CASSQGARNSPLHF. The CDR3 DNA is TGTGCCAGCAGCCAGGGGGCGCGAAATTCACCCCTCCACTTT.

This sequence joins TRBV10-3 and TRBJ2-1, with D unresolved. V gave up 3 bases and J gave up 10 bases, with 19 bases separating them. The CDR3 is 15 residues long. The germline V gene has CDR1 ENHRY and CDR2 SYGVKD. The CDR3 DNA reads TGTGCCATCAGTGAAGGGTCCAGGCGCACCTACGAGCAGTTCTTC. Amino acids: CAISEGSRRTYEQFF.

About this clonotype: A much bigger clone sits one base away, suggesting this may be a read error. CDR3 amino acids: CASSLEASYEQFF. As DNA, the CDR3 is TGTGCCAGCAGCTTAGAGGCCTCCTACGAGCAGTTCTTC. The chain carries TRBV7-9 and TRBJ2-1; D not certain. The germline gives CDR1 SEHNR, CDR2 FQNEAQ (reference sequence). V lost 1 base, J lost 10 bases, and 11 bases lay in between. The length of the CDR3 is 13 residues.

CDR3 nucleotide sequence: TGTGCCAGCAGCCAAGGGCGTGTCGGGGGTCTGCGGATCAATGAGCAGTTCTTC. Amino acids: CASSQGRVGGLRINEQFF. The genes are TRBV14 and TRBJ2-1; D possibly corresponds to TRBD2 (6 bases). This CDR3 has 18 amino acids. V was cut by 1 base and J by 6 bases, with 22 bases left in between. Germline V gene sequence: CDR1 SGHDN, CDR2 FVKESK.

The rearrangement links TRBV20-1 to TRBJ2-6, with D unclear. CDR1 is DFQATT and CDR2 is SNEGSKA in the germline V gene (reference sequence). Trimming took 5 bases from V and 4 from J, leaving 12 bases between them. This CDR3 has 14 amino acids. The CDR3 reads CSAPFQTGANVLTF. As DNA, the CDR3 is TGCAGTGCTCCCTTTCAGACGGGGGCCAACGTCCTGACTTTC.

This rearrangement joins TRBV12-3 or TRBV12-4 to TRBJ1-6; D uncertain. The germline V and J ends were trimmed by 5 bases and 6 bases, with 8 bases remaining between them. The CDR3 length is 13 residues. CDR3 DNA sequence: TGTGCCAGCAGTGTAAGAGCTAATTCACCCCTCCACTTT. Its translation: CASSVRANSPLHF.

The J gene is TRBJ1-1, the V gene TRBV12-3 or TRBV12-4; 7 nucleotides align to TRBD1. V lost 1 base, J lost 1 base, and 15 bases stayed unmatched. This CDR3 has 19 amino acids. The CDR3 bases are TGTGCCAGCAGTTTAGACCTATTAAGATTTGAGGGGGCGAACACTGAAGCTTTCTTT. It is translated as CASSLDLLRFEGANTEAFF.

In its sample, this clonotype was seen once. This sequence joins TRBV7-9 and TRBJ1-5; 7 bases align to TRBD1. CDR1 SEHNR and CDR2 FQNEAQ come from the germline V gene (reference sequence). Trimming at V came to 5 bases and at J to 2 bases, leaving 9 bases not matched to a gene. The CDR3 covers 16 residues. The CDR3, as DNA: TGTGCCAGCAGCCCGCAGGGGGAGGGAGGCAATCAGCCCCAGCATTTT. Translation: CASSPQGEGGNQPQHF.

The chain links TRBV10-2 to TRBJ1-2; D not certain. The CDR3 has 11 amino acids. Trimming removed 8 bases at V and 7 bases at J, with 11 bases between. CDR1 is WSHSY and CDR2 is SAAADI in the germline V gene. This chain's CDR3 is CASRQEGGYTF. DNA of the CDR3: TGCGCCAGCCGTCAGGAGGGTGGCTACACCTTC.

The chain joins TRBV4-1 to TRBJ2-7; D perhaps matches TRBD1 (8 bases). V lost 6 bases to trimming and J lost 4 bases, with 19 bases between them. Germline loops: CDR1 MGHRA, CDR2 YSYEKL. The CDR3 length is 15 residues. CDR3 sequence: CASRFTGGGAYEQYF. The CDR3 region has the DNA TGCGCCAGCAGATTCACAGGGGGGGGGGCTTACGAGCAGTACTTC.

This chain links TRBV3-1 with TRBJ2-1, with D maybe TRBD2 (5 bases). The germline V gene has CDR1 LGHDT and CDR2 YNNKEL (reference sequence). V lost 2 bases and J lost 5, with 16 bases in between. This CDR3 has 16 residues. CDR3 residues: CASSQQHPYSDNEQFF. CDR3 bases: TGTGCCAGCAGCCAACAACACCCCTATAGCGACAATGAGCAGTTCTTC.

This clonotype was recorded many times. The CDR3 bases are TGTGCCAGCAACGGAATGGACAGTTCCACTAACTATGGCTACACCTTC. Residues: CASNGMDSSTNYGYTF. This rearrangement joins TRBV28 to TRBJ1-2, with D perhaps matching TRBD1 (6 bases). Germline CDR1 reads MDHEN; CDR2 reads SYDVKM. The CDR3 has 16 residues. V was cut by 7 bases and J by 0 bases, with 18 bases left in between.

To note about this clonotype: A read error may be the cause here, since a much bigger clone is one base away. The rearrangement joins TRBV29-1 to TRBJ2-5; TRBD2 might be the D (5 bases). Germline CDR1 is SQVTM and CDR2 is ANQGSEA. V was clipped by 7 bases and J by 1 base, with 16 bases between them. The CDR3 sequence is 14 residues long. The CDR3 is CSAGGWEIQETQYF. As DNA, the CDR3 is TGCAGCGCCGGAGGTTGGGAGATCCAAGAGACCCAGTACTTC.

Only a few counts were recorded for this clonotype. The rearrangement links TRBV20-1 to TRBJ2-7; D gene uncertain. Looked up from germline, CDR1 is DFQATT and CDR2 is SNEGSKA (reference sequence). The CDR3 spans 13 residues. V lost 5 bases and J lost 7, with 18 bases in between. The DNA of the CDR3 is TGCAGTGCTCTACCACCCCCACAACGGGAGCAGTACTTC. This sequence encodes CSALPPPQREQYF.

This clonotype turned up a few times. The chain recombines TRBV5-1 with TRBJ2-7, with TRBD2 identical over 8 bases. Germline V CDR1 and CDR2: SGHRS, YFSETQ. Losses at the gene ends were 4 bases for V and 4 bases for J; bases not matched to a gene: 7. The CDR3 extends over 14 amino acids. The CDR3 bases are TGCGCCAGCAGCCGACTAGCGTTGGGGTACGAGCAGTACTTC. Its translation: CASSRLALGYEQYF. Using reference TRBV5-1 and TRBJ2-7 for the parts outside the CDR3, the full variable domain is KAGVTQTPRYLIKTRGQQVTLSCSPISGHRSVSWYQQTPGQGLQFLFEYFSETQRNKGNFPGRFSGRQFSNSRSEMNVSTLELGDSALYLCASSRLALGYEQYFGPGTRLTVT.

This clonotype has a handful of counts. V is TRBV5-1 and J is TRBJ2-3; D tentatively fits TRBD1 or TRBD2 (6 bases each). Germline lookup yields CDR1 SGHRS and CDR2 YFSETQ. The length of the CDR3 is 17 residues. V lost 4 bases and J 4 bases, leaving 22 bases between the germline ends. CDR3 coding DNA: TGCGCCAGCAGCCTCTGGGGGGCACAAACACCGCCAGATACGCAGTATTTT. Translating gives CASSLWGAQTPPDTQYF.